Shown below are 18 T cell receptor beta chains from a single sample sequenced in a study of PD-L1 blockade in urothelial cancer. The repertoire was sequenced with immunoSEQ multiplex PCR; TCRdb's copy has only in-frame clones and lacks some. The table has approximately 24,000 clones, about 86% seen once. The input for sequencing was PBMCs, taken around atezolizumab (anti-PD-L1) treatment. The receptors come from a man in his 60s with urothelial cancer.

The J gene is TRBJ1-2, the V gene TRBV5-1, with 9 bases matching TRBD1. J gave up 5 bases and V 10 bases, and 12 bases lay outside the gene matches. The CDR3 extends over 14 amino acids. Germline CDR1 and CDR2: SGHRS and YFSETQ. Written as DNA, the CDR3 is TGCGCCTCCGAGAACGGACAGGGGAAGTATGGCTACACCTTC. Translating gives CASENGQGKYGYTF.

The chain combines TRBV2 with TRBJ1-2; perhaps TRBD1 as D (5 bases). Germline CDR1 SNHLY, CDR2 FYNNEI. Trimming cost V 6 bases and J 6 bases, with 14 bases left between them. The CDR3 is 13 amino acids. The CDR3 DNA is TGTGCCAGCAGGCCCAGGGTATGGAATGGCTACACCTTC. Amino acid sequence: CASRPRVWNGYTF.

V is TRBV10-3 and J is TRBJ2-3; D unclear. This CDR3 spans 14 amino acids. CDR1 and CDR2 (germline): ENHRY, SYGVKD. V was shortened by 2 bases and J by 8 bases, with 14 bases between the two germline ends. This CDR3 reads CAISEDFLPGTQYF. CDR3 in DNA: TGTGCCATCAGTGAGGACTTCTTACCTGGTACGCAGTATTTT.

This clone was found once. The rearrangement joins TRBV7-9 to TRBJ1-4; D unclear. This CDR3 has 14 residues. Germline V gives CDR1 SEHNR, CDR2 FQNEAQ (reference sequence). The ends were cut back, 0 bases at V and 8 bases at J, with 10 bases in the middle. The CDR3: CASSLALGGEKLFF. CDR3 coding DNA: TGTGCCAGCAGCTTAGCACTCGGCGGGGAAAAACTGTTTTTT.

The chain recombines TRBV30 with TRBJ1-1; D is uncertain. Germline CDR1 is GTSNPN and CDR2 is SVGIG (reference sequence). CDR3 length: 12 residues. The V end was cut by 3 bases, the J end by 0 bases, with 5 bases between. The CDR3 DNA follows: TGTGCCTGGAGATCCATGAACACTGAAGCTTTCTTT. Its protein product is CAWRSMNTEAFF.

The chain employs TRBV11-3 and TRBJ2-7; 8 bases are a match to TRBD2. The CDR3 covers 16 residues. V shed 0 bases and J 5 bases; nucleotides not matched to a gene: 9. Germline-derived CDR1 and CDR2 are SGHNT and YENEEA. The CDR3 region has the DNA TGTGCCAGCAGCTTAGACGGGAGGGCCATAATGGACGAGCAGTACTTC. Residues: CASSLDGRAIMDEQYF.

This clone was counted only a few times. The rearrangement joins TRBV14 to TRBJ2-7; 10 bases match TRBD1. V trimming: 0 bases; J trimming: 6 bases; junction bases outside the gene matches: 5. Germline V gene sequence: CDR1 SGHDN, CDR2 FVKESK. The CDR3 consists of 15 residues. In DNA form, the CDR3 reads TGTGCCAGCAGCCAAGAGTCGGGACAGGGGATCGAGCAGTACTTC. It is translated as CASSQESGQGIEQYF.

The J gene is TRBJ1-1, the V gene TRBV29-1, with TRBD1 matching over 8 bases. The CDR3 runs 15 residues. V lost 3 bases and J lost 6; bases outside the gene matches: 12. Germline CDR1 and CDR2: SQVTM and ANQGSEA. The CDR3 sequence is CSVEGRGRFGPEAFF. The CDR3 DNA reads TGCAGCGTTGAGGGCAGGGGGCGATTCGGCCCTGAAGCTTTCTTT.

The V gene is TRBV19, the J gene TRBJ1-5; 9 bases fit TRBD1. CDR1 LNHDA and CDR2 SQIVND come from the germline V gene (reference sequence). The CDR3 length is 15 residues. The trim removed 10 bases at V and 6 bases at J, leaving 13 bases unmatched. The CDR3 sequence is CATRGGTGLSQPQHF. CDR3 nucleotides: TGTGCCACCCGAGGGGGGACAGGGCTTTCTCAGCCCCAGCATTTT.

This clone was counted only a few times. The chain links TRBV19 to TRBJ1-2, with unresolved D. There are 13 residues in the CDR3. Trimming pared 4 bases from V and 2 bases from J, leaving 8 bases between. The germline gives CDR1 LNHDA, CDR2 SQIVND (reference sequence). CDR3 in DNA: TGTGCCAGTAGTAGTCTCTTGAACTATGGCTACACCTTC. This gives the protein CASSSLLNYGYTF.

The rearrangement links TRBV5-1 to TRBJ1-4; 8 bases match TRBD1. The CDR3 extends over 16 amino acids. The V gene's germline CDR1 is SGHRS and CDR2 YFSETQ. V lost 4 bases, J lost 7 bases, and 12 bases stayed unmatched. The CDR3 region is CASSTGGAGVSEKLFF. The CDR3 bases are TGCGCCAGCAGCACAGGGGGAGCTGGGGTGAGTGAAAAACTGTTTTTT.

J is TRBJ2-2 and V is TRBV7-6, with D maybe TRBD1 (6 bases). V was cut by 4 bases and J by 0 bases, with 12 bases left in between. CDR1 and CDR2 (germline): SGHVS, FNYEAQ. This CDR3 contains 16 residues. This CDR3 is CASSSQGSANTGELFF. In nucleotides, the CDR3 is TGTGCCAGCAGCTCCCAGGGGAGCGCGAACACCGGGGAGCTGTTTTTT. Based on the CDR3 plus reference TRBV7-6 and TRBJ2-2, the full variable domain is GAGVSQSPRYKVTKRGQDVALRCDPISGHVSLYWYRQALGQGPEFLTYFNYEAQQDKSGLPNDRFSAERPEGSISTLTIQRTEQRDSAMYRCASSSQGSANTGELFFGEGSRLTVL.

The V and J genes are TRBV7-2 and TRBJ1-6, with 7 bases identical to TRBD1. This CDR3 spans 16 amino acids. V was pared by 7 bases and J by 8 bases, with 14 bases of the junction left unmatched. Germline CDR1 SGHTA, CDR2 FQGNSA. The CDR3 DNA reads TGTGCCAGCAAGCCCCCCGGGTACAGGGGTGATTCACCCCTCCACTTT. This gives the protein CASKPPGYRGDSPLHF.

This chain uses TRBV6-5 with TRBJ1-4; D unclear. Per the germline V gene, CDR1 is MNHEY and CDR2 is SVGAGI. Trimming shortened V by 5 bases and J by 2 bases, and 9 bases separated the two germline ends. This CDR3 region has 14 residues. Here the CDR3 reads CASSRLSTNEKLFF. The CDR3 DNA is TGTGCCAGCAGTCGATTGAGCACTAATGAAAAACTGTTTTTT.

This sequence joins TRBV7-9 and TRBJ1-5, with 9 bases aligning to TRBD1. Germline V gene lookup returns CDR1 SEHNR and CDR2 FQNEAQ (reference sequence). With 3 bases clipped from V and 5 bases from J, the junction kept 5 bases outside the gene matches. The CDR3 consists of 15 residues. As DNA, the CDR3 is TGTGCCAGCAGCTTCGGGACAGGGAGTTATCAGCCCCAGCATTTT. Translating it yields CASSFGTGSYQPQHF. The variable domain in full, completed from reference TRBV7-9 and TRBJ1-5, reads DTGVSQNPRHKITKRGQNVTFRCDPISEHNRLYWYRQTLGQGPEFLTYFQNEAQLEKSRLLSDRFSAERPKGSFSTLEIQRTEQGDSAMYLCASSFGTGSYQPQHFGDGTRLSIL.

This clone has just one count. The chain uses TRBV11-2 and TRBJ2-2, with D perhaps matching TRBD2 (6 bases). This CDR3 comprises 14 residues. The V end lost 5 bases, the J end lost 6 bases, and 13 bases lay between the germline ends. Germline CDR1 SGHAT, CDR2 FQNNGV. The CDR3 region is CASSLARVPGELFF. The CDR3, as DNA: TGTGCCAGCAGCCTAGCGAGAGTCCCCGGGGAGCTGTTTTTT.

The chain recombines TRBV7-8 with TRBJ2-7, with TRBD1 matching 8 bases. This CDR3 spans 16 amino acids. Losses at the gene ends were 3 bases for V and 0 bases for J; bases not matched to a gene: 7. Germline CDR1 reads SGHVS; CDR2 reads FQNEAQ. The CDR3 DNA reads TGTGCCAGCAGCTTTCCATCGGGACAGGCCTCCTACGAGCAGTACTTC. Its translation: CASSFPSGQASYEQYF.

This sequence joins TRBV5-4 and TRBJ2-7; 8 positions agree with TRBD1. Germline CDR1 is SGHNT and CDR2 is YYREEE (reference sequence). V lost 2 bases, J lost 3 bases, and 7 bases stayed unmatched. This CDR3 comprises 15 residues. The CDR3 protein is CASSLRDRNLYEQYF. The CDR3 nucleotides are TGTGCCAGCAGCTTACGGGACAGGAACCTCTACGAGCAGTACTTC.